These 2 T cell receptor beta chains originate from one sample sequenced in a study of PD-L1 blockade in urothelial cancer. The protocol was immunoSEQ multiplex PCR, while the TCRdb copy is restricted to in-frame clones and leaves out a portion. The profile shows 70,000 to 75,000 clones, roughly 90% of them singletons. Regarding time point: pretreatment peripheral blood. The sample in question was PBMCs, obtained around atezolizumab (anti-PD-L1) treatment. The receptors shown here come from a man aged 70 or older with urothelial cancer.

This clone is a singleton in its sample. The chain employs TRBV5-1 and TRBJ2-3, with 10 bases matching TRBD2. Trimming took 6 bases from V and 4 from J; bases not matched to a gene: 8. The germline gives CDR1 SGHRS, CDR2 YFSETQ. This CDR3 has 15 amino acids. The CDR3 here is CASNLGLAVPDTQYF. The CDR3 DNA sequence: TGCGCCAGCAACCTCGGACTAGCGGTCCCAGATACGCAGTATTTT.

This chain joins TRBV9 and TRBJ2-1; the D gene is possibly TRBD2 (6 bases). V was cut by 3 bases and J by 0 bases, with 10 bases left in between. The CDR3 runs to 15 residues. The germline CDR1 and CDR2 sequences are SGDLS and YYNGEE. In nucleotides, the CDR3 is TGTGCCAGCAGCGCGGGAGACATCTCCTACAATGAGCAGTTCTTC. Encoded protein: CASSAGDISYNEQFF.